The clone carrying this T cell receptor (beta chain) was recorded at least ten times. The antigen remains unidentified. This entry is derived from a study of molecular identifiers for immune sequencing clone quantification. Study context: Naive CD8 cell RNA, from around 20,000 or 100,000 cells, was split five ways in replicates, with four sequenced. General observations from the study: Clones that exceeded 20 RNA copies held over 98% of effector molecules, yet under 1% in naive cells.

Construction of naive CD8 libraries employed about 18,000 to 1,100,000 sorted cells together with 10%, 30% or 50% RNA. TCRdb called the PCR reads again in MiXCR, with one record for every CDR3 protein. The table records roughly 97,000 distinct CDR3 sequences, 20% to 30% of them present only once. The CDR3 runs to 19 residues. Trimming shortened V by 4 bases and J by 8 bases, and 29 bases separated the two germline ends. In germline, CDR1 is SEHNR, CDR2 FQNEAQ (reference sequence). The sample taken for sequencing was naive CD8+ T cells from blood, with Jurkat cell RNA spiked in. Subset reported: FACS-sorted CD8+CD4-CCR7+CD45RA+ naive T cells. The receptor comes from a human donor in good health. Some libraries in this study had Jurkat cell RNA spiked in. The chain couples TRBV7-9 to TRBJ1-4; D uncertain. CDR3 DNA sequence: TGTGCCAGCAGCTACATACCTGGTCCACGGAGGGTGGATGACGAAAAACTGTTTTTT. Translation: CASSYIPGPRRVDDEKLFF.